The following is a TCR beta chain sequence with its context. This clonotype was seen a handful of times. It lacks a known antigen. Base qualities are not provided; no much larger clone lies one nucleotide away. In this study, sorted CD4+ and CD8+ T cells from the blood of healthy subjects and of severe aplastic anemia patients had their TCR repertoires deep-sequenced. Ficoll-Paque density gradient centrifugation was used to isolate peripheral blood mononuclear cells. CD4+ and CD8+ T cells were sorted by FACS or magnetic beads before DNA extraction. Genomic DNA served as template for TCR beta VDJ combination and CDR3 sequence profiling. TCR repertoire sequencing was run on an Illumina HiSeq 2000. For the original study's pipeline: Repertoires were assessed using TRBV/TRBJ rearrangement plots, CDR3 size and DJ length profiles, and Simpson's diversity index. The most abundant DNA sequence in the deep sequencing data was defined as the immunodominant clone. CDR3 amino acid sequences were screened for sharing across subjects and were compared with published repertoires and the VDJdb database. TCRdb cleaned the public reads at Q25 with fastp, built clones with MiXCR and kept in-frame beta chains. Here each entry gathers all rows of one CDR3 protein and keeps the most common genes and DNA. TCRdb's processing, not the study's, gives the V and J calls here. Recorded for this sample are hundreds of thousands of distinct CDR3 sequences; 55% to 75% of them occurred a single time. The ten top clones hold around 4% of the sample.

The data originate from a study of CD8+CD57+ T cells in acquired aplastic anemia (dated 2018 in TCRdb). In the study overall: Extracted DNA from sorted CD4+ and CD8+ cells averaged about 2.9 ug, ranging from about 0.18 to 27.4 ug. An average of approximately 9.8 million reads for CD4+ cells and around 11 million reads for CD8+ cells was obtained from healthy donor samples. General findings and caveats noted by the study authors: CD8+ Simpson's diversity did not differ significantly between patients and healthy controls (P=0.060). Roughly 30 CD8+ CDR3 sequences were found to be shared between patients and controls, but these sequences appeared to be highly expressed in patients and within the immunodominant clones of the patients.

V is clipped by 8 bases and J by 1 base, and the sequence between their germline boundaries is 8 bases long. Including cysteine and phenylalanine, the CDR3 has 12 amino acids. Left in the record is the CDR3 DNA by itself, 36 bases read in frame from the first base. The germline V gene provides CDR1 SGHVS and CDR2 FNYEAQ. This receptor was identified in a human donor in good health, serving as a control. Material: sorted CD4+, CD8+, or CD8+CD57+ T cells (not recorded which) from PBMCs. Recombination joined TRBV7-6 with TRBJ1-2; the D gene lacks a confident call. The DNA sequence is given as TGTGCCAGCTCCTCCTATAACTATGGCTACACCTTC. Translated, it reads CASSSYNYGYTF.